The rows below give T cell receptor beta chains drawn from one sample of a study of sequential checkpoint blockade in melanoma. TCRdb's table, derived via immunoSEQ multiplex PCR, lists solely in-frame clones and lacks some. Here the sample spans around 40,000 clones, 86% being singletons. This specimen consisted of CD8+ T cells sorted from blood (inferred from file names), obtained from a patient given nivolumab and ipilimumab in sequence. The receptors originated from a human donor with melanoma. The CDR3 runs from the conserved cysteine through the conserved F or W. A D gene is named only where the DNA matches it firmly. Expanded clones are given a class, and other clones once, few, many or no size at all.

TRBJ2-2	.	.	TRBV14	CASSVIGVRTGELFF	TGTGCCAGCAGCGTGATCGGTGTTCGCACCGGGGAGCTGTTTTTT
TRBJ1-3	few	.	TRBV12-5	CASGLSGNTIYF	TGTGCTAGTGGTTTGTCGGGAAACACCATATATTTT
TRBJ1-5	.	.	TRBV7-9	CASSPGGGNQPQHF	TGTGCCAGCAGCCCTGGGGGGGGTAATCAGCCCCAGCATTTT
TRBJ2-1	.	TRBD1	TRBV10-2	CASSRRPGQEYNEQFF	TGCGCCAGCAGTCGCCGACCGGGACAGGAGTACAATGAGCAGTTCTTC
TRBJ2-1	.	TRBD2	TRBV14	CASSQEGLAGGPINEQFF	TGTGCCAGCAGCCAAGAAGGGCTAGCGGGAGGGCCCATCAATGAGCAGTTCTTC
TRBJ1-2	.	.	TRBV10-3	CAISGGRRSKDPINYGYTF	TGTGCCATCAGTGGGGGGCGACGATCTAAGGATCCGATCAACTATGGCTACACCTTC
TRBJ2-7	.	.	TRBV27	CASSLATSAREQYF	TGTGCCAGCAGTCTAGCCACGAGCGCTCGCGAGCAGTACTTC
TRBJ2-7	few	.	TRBV5-4	CASSTDSYEQYF	TGTGCCAGCAGCACCGACAGCTACGAGCAGTACTTC
TRBJ2-7	.	.	TRBV19	CASSIAGASYEQYF	TGTGCCAGTAGTATTGCCGGTGCCTCCTACGAGCAGTACTTC
TRBJ2-1	.	.	TRBV6-5	CASTSTVYNEQFF	TGTGCCAGCACCTCGACAGTGTACAATGAGCAGTTCTTC
TRBJ1-1	.	.	TRBV7-9	CASSLARMNTEAFF	TGTGCCAGCAGCTTAGCCAGGATGAACACTGAAGCTTTCTTT
TRBJ1-5	.	.	TRBV7-8	CASSLAGVDQPQHF	TGTGCCAGCAGCTTAGCAGGGGTGGATCAGCCCCAGCATTTT
TRBJ1-1	.	.	TRBV7-9	CASSLHTNTEAFF	TGTGCCAGCAGCTTACACACGAACACTGAAGCTTTCTTT